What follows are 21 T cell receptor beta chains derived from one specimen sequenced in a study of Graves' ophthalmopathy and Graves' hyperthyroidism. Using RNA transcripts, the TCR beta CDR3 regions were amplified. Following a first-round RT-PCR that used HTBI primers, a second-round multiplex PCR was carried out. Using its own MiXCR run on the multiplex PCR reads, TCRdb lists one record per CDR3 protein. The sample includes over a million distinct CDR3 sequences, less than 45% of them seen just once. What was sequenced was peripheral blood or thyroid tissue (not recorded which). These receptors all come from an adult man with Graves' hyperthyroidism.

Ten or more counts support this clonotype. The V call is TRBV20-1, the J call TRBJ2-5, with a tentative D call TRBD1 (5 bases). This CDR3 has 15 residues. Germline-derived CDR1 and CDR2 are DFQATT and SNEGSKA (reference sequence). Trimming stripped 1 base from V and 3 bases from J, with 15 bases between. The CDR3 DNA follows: TGCAGTGCTAGAGGGACACCGAAGGGGAAAGAGACCCAGTACTTC. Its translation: CSARGTPKGKETQYF.

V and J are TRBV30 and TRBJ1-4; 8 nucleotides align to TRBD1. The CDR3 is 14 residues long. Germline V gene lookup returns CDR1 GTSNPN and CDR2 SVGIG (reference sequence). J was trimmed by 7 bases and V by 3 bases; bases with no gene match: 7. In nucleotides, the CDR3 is TGTGCCTGGAGCGGACGGACAGGGACTGAAAAACTGTTTTTT. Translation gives CAWSGRTGTEKLFF.

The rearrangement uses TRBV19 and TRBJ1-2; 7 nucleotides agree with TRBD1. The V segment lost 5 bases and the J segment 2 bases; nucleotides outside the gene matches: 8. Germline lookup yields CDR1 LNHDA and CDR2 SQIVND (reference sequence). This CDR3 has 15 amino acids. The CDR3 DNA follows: TGTGCCAGTAGTCCGTCGGACAGGCCAAACTATGGCTACACCTTC. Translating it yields CASSPSDRPNYGYTF. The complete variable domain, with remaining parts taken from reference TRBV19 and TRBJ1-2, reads DGGITQSPKYLFRKEGQNVTLSCEQNLNHDAMYWYRQDPGQGLRLIYYSQIVNDFQKGDIAEGYSVSREKKESFPLTVTSAQKNPTAFYLCASSPSDRPNYGYTFGSGTRLTVV.

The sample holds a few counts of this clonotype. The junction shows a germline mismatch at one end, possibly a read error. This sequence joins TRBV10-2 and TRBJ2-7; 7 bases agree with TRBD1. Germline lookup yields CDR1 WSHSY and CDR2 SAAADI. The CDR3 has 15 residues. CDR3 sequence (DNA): TGTGCCAGCAGCTTGACTTTTGCCAGGGGGTACGAGCAGTACTTC. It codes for CASSLTFARGYEQYF.

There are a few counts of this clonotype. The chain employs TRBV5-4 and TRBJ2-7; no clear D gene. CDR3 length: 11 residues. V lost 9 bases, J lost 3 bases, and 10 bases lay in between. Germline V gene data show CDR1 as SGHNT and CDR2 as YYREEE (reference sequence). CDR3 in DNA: TGTGCCACCTGGAGTGACTACGAGCAGTACTTC. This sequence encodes CATWSDYEQYF.

The CDR3 nucleotides read TGTGCCATCAGTCGGACAGAAGAAGAGACCCAGCATTTT. Its translation: CAISRTEEETQHF. The rearrangement joins TRBV10-3 to TRBJ1-5, with a weak D call TRBD1 (6 bases). The CDR3 runs 13 residues. Trimming removed 5 bases at V and 11 bases at J, with 16 bases between. Germline CDR1 is ENHRY and CDR2 is SYGVKD.

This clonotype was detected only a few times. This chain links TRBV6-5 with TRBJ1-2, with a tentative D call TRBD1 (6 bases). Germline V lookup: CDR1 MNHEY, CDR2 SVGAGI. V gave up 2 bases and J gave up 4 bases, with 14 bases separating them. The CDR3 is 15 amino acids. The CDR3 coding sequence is TGTGCCAGCAGTTACCTTTCCAGGGGCAGCTATGGCTACACCTTC. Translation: CASSYLSRGSYGYTF.

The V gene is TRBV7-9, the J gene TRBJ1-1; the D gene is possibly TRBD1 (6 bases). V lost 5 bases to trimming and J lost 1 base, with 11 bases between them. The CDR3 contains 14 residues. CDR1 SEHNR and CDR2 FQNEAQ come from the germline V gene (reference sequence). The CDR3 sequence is CASSAGAENTEAFF. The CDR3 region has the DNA TGTGCCAGCAGCGCAGGGGCGGAGAACACTGAAGCTTTCTTT.

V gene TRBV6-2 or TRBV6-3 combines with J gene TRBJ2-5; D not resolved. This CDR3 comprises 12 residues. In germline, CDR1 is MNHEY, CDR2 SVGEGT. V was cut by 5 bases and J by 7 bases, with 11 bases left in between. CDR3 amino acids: CASSTRSGTQYF. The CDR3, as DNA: TGTGCCAGCAGTACACGTTCTGGGACCCAGTACTTC.

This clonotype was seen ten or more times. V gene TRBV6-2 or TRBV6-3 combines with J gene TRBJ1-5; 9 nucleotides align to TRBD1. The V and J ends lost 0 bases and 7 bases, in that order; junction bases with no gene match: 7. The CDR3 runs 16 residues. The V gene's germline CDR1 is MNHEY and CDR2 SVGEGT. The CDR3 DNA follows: TGTGCCAGCAGTTACTCACCTGACAGGGGGGGACAGCCCCAGCATTTT. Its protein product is CASSYSPDRGGQPQHF.

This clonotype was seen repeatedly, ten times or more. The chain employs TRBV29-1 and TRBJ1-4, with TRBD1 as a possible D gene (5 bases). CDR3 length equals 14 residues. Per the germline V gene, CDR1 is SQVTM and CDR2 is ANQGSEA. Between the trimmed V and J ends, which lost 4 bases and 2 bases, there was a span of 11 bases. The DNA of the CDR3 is TGCAGCGTTGGTGGGGGGTTGACTAATGAAAAACTGTTTTTT. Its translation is CSVGGGLTNEKLFF.

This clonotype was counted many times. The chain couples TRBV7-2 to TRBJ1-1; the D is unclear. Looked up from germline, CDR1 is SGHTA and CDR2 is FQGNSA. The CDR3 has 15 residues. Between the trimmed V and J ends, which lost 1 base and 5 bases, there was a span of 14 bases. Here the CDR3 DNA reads TGTGCCAGCAGCTTAGGTTCGGGAATTTGGACTGAAGCTTTCTTT. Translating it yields CASSLGSGIWTEAFF.

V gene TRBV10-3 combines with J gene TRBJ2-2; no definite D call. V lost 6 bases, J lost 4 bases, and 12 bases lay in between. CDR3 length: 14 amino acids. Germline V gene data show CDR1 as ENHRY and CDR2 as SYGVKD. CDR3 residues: CAISNLGVTGELFF. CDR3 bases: TGTGCCATCAGCAACCTAGGAGTCACCGGGGAGCTGTTTTTT.

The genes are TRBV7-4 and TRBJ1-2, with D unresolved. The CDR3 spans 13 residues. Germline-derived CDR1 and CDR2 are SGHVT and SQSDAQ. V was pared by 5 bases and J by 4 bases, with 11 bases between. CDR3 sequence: CASSPSGLYGYTF. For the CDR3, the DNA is TGTGCCAGCAGCCCGAGCGGTCTCTATGGCTACACCTTC.

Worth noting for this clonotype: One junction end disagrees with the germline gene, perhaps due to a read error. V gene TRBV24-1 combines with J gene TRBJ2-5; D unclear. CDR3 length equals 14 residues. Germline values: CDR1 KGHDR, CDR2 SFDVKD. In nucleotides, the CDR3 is TGTGCCAGCAGTTTTTCGGGTACTTTAGAGACCCAGTACTTC. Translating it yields CASSFSGTLETQYF.

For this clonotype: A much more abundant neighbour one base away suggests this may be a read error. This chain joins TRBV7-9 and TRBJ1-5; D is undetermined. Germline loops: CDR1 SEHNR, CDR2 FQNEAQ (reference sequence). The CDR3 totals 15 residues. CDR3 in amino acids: CANSPDAGSNQPQHF. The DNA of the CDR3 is TGTGCCAACAGCCCAGATGCTGGTAGCAATCAGCCCCAGCATTTT.

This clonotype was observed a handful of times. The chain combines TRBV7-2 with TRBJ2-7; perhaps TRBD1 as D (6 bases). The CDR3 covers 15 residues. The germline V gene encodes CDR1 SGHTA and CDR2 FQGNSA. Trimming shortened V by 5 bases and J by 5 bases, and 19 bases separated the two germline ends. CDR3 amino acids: CASSPPRGHLNEQYF. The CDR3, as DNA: TGTGCCAGCAGCCCTCCCCGGGGACACCTTAACGAGCAGTACTTC. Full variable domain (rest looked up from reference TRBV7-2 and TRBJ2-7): GAGVSQSPSNKVTEKGKDVELRCDPISGHTALYWYRQSLGQGLEFLIYFQGNSAPDKSGLPSDRFSAERTGGSVSTLTIQRTQQEDSAVYLCASSPPRGHLNEQYFGPGTRLTVT.

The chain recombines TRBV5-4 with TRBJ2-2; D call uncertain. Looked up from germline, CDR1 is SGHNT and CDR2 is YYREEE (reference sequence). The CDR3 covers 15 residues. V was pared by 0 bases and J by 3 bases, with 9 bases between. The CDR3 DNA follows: TGTGCCAGCAGCTTGGAAGGTTTTGACACCGGGGAGCTGTTTTTT. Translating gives CASSLEGFDTGELFF.

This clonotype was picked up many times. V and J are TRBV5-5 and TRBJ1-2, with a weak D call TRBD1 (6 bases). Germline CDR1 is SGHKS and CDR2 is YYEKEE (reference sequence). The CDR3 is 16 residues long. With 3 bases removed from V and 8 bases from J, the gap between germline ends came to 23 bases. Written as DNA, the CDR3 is TGTGCCAGCAGCTCCCCCGTAGACAGGACACCAGAAGGCTACACCTTC. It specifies CASSSPVDRTPEGYTF. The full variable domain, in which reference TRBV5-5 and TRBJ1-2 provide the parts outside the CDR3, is DAGVTQSPTHLIKTRGQQVTLRCSPISGHKSVSWYQQVLGQGPQFIFQYYEKEERGRGNFPDRFSARQFPNYSSELNVNALLLGDSALYLCASSSPVDRTPEGYTFGSGTRLTVV.

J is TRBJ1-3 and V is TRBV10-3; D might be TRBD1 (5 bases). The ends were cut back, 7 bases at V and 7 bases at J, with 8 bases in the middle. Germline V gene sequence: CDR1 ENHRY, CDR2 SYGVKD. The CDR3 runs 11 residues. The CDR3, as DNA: TGTGCCATCATGACAGAGAACACCATATATTTT. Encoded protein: CAIMTENTIYF.

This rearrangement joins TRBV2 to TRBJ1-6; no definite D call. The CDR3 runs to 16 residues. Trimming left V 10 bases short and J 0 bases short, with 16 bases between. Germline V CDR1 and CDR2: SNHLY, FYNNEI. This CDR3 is CAKRTAPSSYNSPLHF. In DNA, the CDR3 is TGTGCCAAACGGACCGCTCCTAGCTCCTATAATTCACCCCTCCACTTT.